This TCR beta chain was observed in a study of regulatory T cells in long-lasting Graves disease. Study-level results: TRBV28, TRBJ1-2 and TRBJ2-5 emerged as the favored segments in persistent disease. Lower TCR diversity characterized persistent Graves' patients relative to newly diagnosed patients. It was peripheral blood alone, not thyroid tissue, that was studied.

Combining iRepertoire HTBI primers with Arm-PCR of CDR3 regions, the authors built TCR beta libraries. Using its own MiXCR run on the multiplex PCR reads, TCRdb lists one record per CDR3 protein. The sample gives under 350,000 distinct CDR3 sequences, approximately 20% of which show up once; more than 55% is in the top ten. V was shortened by 7 bases and J by 2 bases, with 21 bases between the two germline ends. Germline CDR1 WSHSY, CDR2 SAAADI. This CDR3 region has 16 residues. Time point of the sample: persistent/refractory GD, antithyroid drugs over 5 years with positive TRAb. There was RNA extracted from PBMCs, and the TCR library was made from it. Turning to this clonotype: What it binds is not known.

Specimen: peripheral blood mononuclear cells (PBMCs), collected when the disease was refractory, from a patient treated with antithyroid drugs. This chain links TRBV10-2 with TRBJ2-7, with D possibly called TRBD1 or TRBD2 (6 bases each). The TCR was taken from a female donor with Graves disease. The chain's CDR3 is CASTRGTGRDTYEQYF. DNA of the CDR3: TGCGCCAGCACCCGAGGGACGGGGCGGGACACCTACGAGCAGTACTTC.